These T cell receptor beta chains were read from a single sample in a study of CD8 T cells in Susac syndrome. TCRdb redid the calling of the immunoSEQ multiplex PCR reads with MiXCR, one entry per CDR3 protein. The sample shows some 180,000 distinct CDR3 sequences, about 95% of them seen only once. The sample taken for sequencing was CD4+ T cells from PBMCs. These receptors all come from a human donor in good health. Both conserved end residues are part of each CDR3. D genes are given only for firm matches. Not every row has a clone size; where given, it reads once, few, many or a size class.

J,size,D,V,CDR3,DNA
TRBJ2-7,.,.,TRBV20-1,CSASAGVFGEQYF,TGCAGTGCTAGCGCAGGGGTCTTTGGCGAGCAGTACTTC
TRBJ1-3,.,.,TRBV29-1,CSAGGGSGNTIYF,TGCAGCGCTGGCGGGGGCTCTGGAAACACCATATATTTT
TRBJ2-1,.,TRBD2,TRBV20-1,CSARVGGRAANEQFF,TGCAGTGCTAGGGTCGGCGGGAGGGCCGCCAATGAGCAGTTCTTC
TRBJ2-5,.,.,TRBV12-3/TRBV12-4,CASSYKRLGIETQYF,TGTGCCAGCAGTTATAAGCGGCTGGGCATTGAGACCCAGTACTTC
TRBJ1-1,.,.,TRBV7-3,CASSFTRNTEAFF,TGTGCCAGCAGCTTTACCAGGAACACTGAAGCTTTCTTT
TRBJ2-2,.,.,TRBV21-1,CASSNMKIRDTGELFF,TGTGCCAGCAGCAATATGAAGATTAGAGACACCGGGGAGCTGTTTTTT
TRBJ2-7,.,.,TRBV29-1,CSVEEDGYEQYF,TGCAGCGTTGAAGAGGACGGTTACGAGCAGTACTTC
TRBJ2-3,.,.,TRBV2,CASTELGAGADTQYF,TGTGCCAGCACTGAACTGGGCGCAGGGGCAGATACGCAGTATTTT
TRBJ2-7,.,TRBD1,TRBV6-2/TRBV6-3,CASSRHRDRPFSYEQYF,TGTGCCAGCAGTCGACACCGGGACAGGCCCTTTTCCTACGAGCAGTACTTC
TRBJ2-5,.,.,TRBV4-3,CASSQDRWGTQYF,TGCGCCAGCAGCCAAGATCGGTGGGGGACCCAGTACTTC
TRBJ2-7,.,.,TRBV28,CASSLRRQYEQYF,TGTGCCAGCAGTTTACGGCGGCAATACGAGCAGTACTTC
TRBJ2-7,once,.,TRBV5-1,CASSYEQYYEQYF,TGCGCCAGCAGCTACGAGCAGTACTACGAGCAGTACTTC
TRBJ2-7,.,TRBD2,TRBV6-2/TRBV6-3,CATTLAGENEQYF,TGTGCCACTACACTAGCGGGAGAAAACGAGCAGTACTTC
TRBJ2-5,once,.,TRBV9,CASSVEGVAQETQYF,TGTGCCAGCAGCGTAGAGGGAGTGGCCCAAGAGACCCAGTACTTC
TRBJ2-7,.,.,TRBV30,CARTGDATYEQYF,TGTGCCCGGACTGGGGACGCGACCTACGAGCAGTACTTC
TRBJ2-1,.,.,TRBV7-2,CASSLQPVSGNEQFF,TGTGCCAGCAGCCTACAACCGGTGAGTGGCAATGAGCAGTTCTTC
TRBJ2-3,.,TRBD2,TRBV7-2,CASRWNSGRVDTQYF,TGTGCCAGCAGGTGGAATAGCGGGAGAGTAGATACGCAGTATTTT
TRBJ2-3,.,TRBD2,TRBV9,CASSVRDYADTQYF,TGTGCCAGCAGCGTGCGGGACTACGCAGATACGCAGTATTTT
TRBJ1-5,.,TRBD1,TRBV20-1,CSARQGVFSNQPQHF,TGCAGTGCTAGACAGGGGGTGTTTAGCAATCAGCCCCAGCATTTT
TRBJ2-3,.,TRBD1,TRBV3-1,CASSQDGTGLDTQYF,TGTGCCAGCAGCCAAGACGGGACAGGGTTGGATACGCAGTATTTT
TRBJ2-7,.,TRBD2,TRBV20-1,CSANSLLAVHEQYF,TGCAGTGCTAATAGTTTGCTAGCGGTCCACGAGCAGTACTTC
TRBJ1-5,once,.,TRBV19,CASSPQERPQHF,TGTGCCAGTAGCCCCCAGGAGAGGCCCCAGCATTTT
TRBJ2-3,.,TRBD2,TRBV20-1,CSARNRVAGADTQYF,TGCAGTGCTAGAAATCGGGTAGCGGGAGCAGATACGCAGTATTTT
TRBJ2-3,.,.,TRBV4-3,CASSQFTQGVGTQYF,TGCGCCAGCAGCCAATTTACCCAGGGAGTGGGGACGCAGTATTTT
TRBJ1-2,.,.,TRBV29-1,CSVELRGNPYGYTF,TGCAGCGTTGAATTAAGAGGGAACCCCTATGGCTACACCTTC
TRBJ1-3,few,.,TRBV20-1,CSASSGNTIYF,TGCAGTGCTAGCTCTGGAAACACCATATATTTT
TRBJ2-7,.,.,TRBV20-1,CSATASEYEQYF,TGCAGTGCTACCGCTAGCGAGTACGAGCAGTACTTC
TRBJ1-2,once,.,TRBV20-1,CSARVARDRGYTF,TGCAGTGCTAGAGTTGCCAGGGATAGAGGCTACACCTTC
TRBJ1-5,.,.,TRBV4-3,CASSQGRRNQPQHF,TGCGCCAGCAGCCAAGGGCGACGCAATCAGCCCCAGCATTTT
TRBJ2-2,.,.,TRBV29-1,CSVSERVWGGELFF,TGCAGCGTTTCCGAGCGGGTTTGGGGCGGGGAGCTGTTTTTT
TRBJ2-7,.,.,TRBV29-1,CSLLHTAKMDEQYF,TGCAGCTTACTGCACACCGCGAAAATGGACGAGCAGTACTTC
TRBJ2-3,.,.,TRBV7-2,CASTPNRAYRADTQYF,TGTGCCAGCACTCCCAACCGGGCCTACCGCGCAGATACGCAGTATTTT
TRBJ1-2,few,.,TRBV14,CASSQDWYGYTF,TGTGCCAGCAGCCAAGATTGGTATGGCTACACCTTC
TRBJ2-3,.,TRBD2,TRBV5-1,CASSLVSGRAADTQYF,TGCGCCAGCAGCTTGGTTAGCGGGAGGGCCGCAGATACGCAGTATTTT
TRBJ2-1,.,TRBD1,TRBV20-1,CSAPPGQYNEQFF,TGCAGTGCACCTCCGGGACAGTACAATGAGCAGTTCTTC
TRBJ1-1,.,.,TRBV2,CASSNQGVNTEAFF,TGTGCCAGCAGCAACCAGGGAGTAAACACTGAAGCTTTCTTT
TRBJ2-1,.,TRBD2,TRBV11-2,CASSLGTLAGEQFF,TGTGCCAGCAGCTTAGGAACCCTAGCGGGGGAGCAGTTCTTC
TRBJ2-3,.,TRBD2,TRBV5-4,CASSPRGSGSTDTQYF,TGTGCCAGCAGCCCTCGGGGTAGCGGGAGCACAGATACGCAGTATTTT
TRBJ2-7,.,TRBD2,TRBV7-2,CASSSGLVEQYF,TGTGCCAGCAGCTCGGGACTAGTCGAGCAGTACTTC
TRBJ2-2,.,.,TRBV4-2,CASSHGRATGELFF,TGTGCCAGCAGCCACGGACGAGCCACCGGGGAGCTGTTTTTT
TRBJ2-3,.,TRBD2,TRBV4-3,CASSQEGLREGIDTQYF,TGCGCCAGCAGCCAAGAAGGGTTACGGGAGGGCATAGATACGCAGTATTTT
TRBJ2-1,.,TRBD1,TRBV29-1,CSAAQGRVNEQFF,TGCAGCGCCGCACAGGGGCGCGTCAATGAGCAGTTCTTC
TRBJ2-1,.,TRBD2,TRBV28,CASSALPGLAEASSYNEQFF,TGTGCCAGCAGTGCCCTCCCGGGACTAGCGGAGGCGAGCTCCTACAATGAGCAGTTCTTC
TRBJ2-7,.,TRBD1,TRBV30,CAWSVRDRGVYEQYF,TGTGCCTGGAGTGTAAGGGACAGGGGGGTCTACGAGCAGTACTTC
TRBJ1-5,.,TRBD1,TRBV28,CASSLRDRVRAQHF,TGTGCCAGCAGTTTAAGGGACAGGGTCAGGGCCCAGCATTTT
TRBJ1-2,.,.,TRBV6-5,CASSPRGSYGYTF,TGTGCCAGCAGTCCGAGAGGGTCCTATGGCTACACCTTC
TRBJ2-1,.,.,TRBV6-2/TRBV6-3,CASSRIPPAGRSEQFF,TGTGCCAGCAGCCGGATACCTCCGGCGGGCCGGTCTGAGCAGTTCTTC
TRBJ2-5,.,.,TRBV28,CASSLGGALRWDQETQYF,TGTGCCAGCAGTTTAGGGGGGGCCCTAAGGTGGGACCAAGAGACCCAGTACTTC
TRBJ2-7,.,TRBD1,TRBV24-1,CATSDSRTGGTYEQYF,TGTGCCACCAGTGATTCTCGGACAGGGGGTACCTACGAGCAGTACTTC
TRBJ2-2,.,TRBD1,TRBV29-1,CSVRTGDNTGELFF,TGCAGCGTGAGGACAGGGGACAACACCGGGGAGCTGTTTTTT
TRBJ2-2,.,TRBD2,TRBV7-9,CASSLGTSGRNTGELFF,TGTGCCAGCAGCCTGGGAACTAGCGGGAGGAACACCGGGGAGCTGTTTTTT
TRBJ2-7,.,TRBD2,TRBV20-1,CSAPRGINYEQYF,TGCAGTGCTCCGCGGGGGATCAACTACGAGCAGTACTTC
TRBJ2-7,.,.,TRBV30,CAWRKGSSYEQYF,TGTGCCTGGAGGAAGGGAAGCTCCTACGAGCAGTACTTC